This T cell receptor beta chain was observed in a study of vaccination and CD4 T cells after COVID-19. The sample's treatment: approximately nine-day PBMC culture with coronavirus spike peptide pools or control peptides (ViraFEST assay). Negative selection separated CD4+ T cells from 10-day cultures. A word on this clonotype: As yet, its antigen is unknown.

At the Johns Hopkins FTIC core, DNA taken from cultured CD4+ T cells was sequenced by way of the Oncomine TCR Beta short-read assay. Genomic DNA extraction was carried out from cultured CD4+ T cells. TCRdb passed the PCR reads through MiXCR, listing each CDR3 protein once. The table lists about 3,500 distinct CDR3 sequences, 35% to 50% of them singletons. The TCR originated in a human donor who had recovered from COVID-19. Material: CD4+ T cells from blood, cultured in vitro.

Here the CDR3 reads CAWTGKSFYEQYF. CDR3 DNA: TGTGCCTGGACAGGGAAGTCGTTCTACGAGCAGTACTTC. The V call is TRBV30, the J call TRBJ2-7; D is possibly TRBD1 (5 bases). The germline V gene encodes CDR1 GTSNPN and CDR2 SVGIG (reference sequence). The V and J ends lost 4 bases and 3 bases respectively, with 13 bases between them. This CDR3 has 13 amino acids.